This T cell receptor beta chain was sequenced for a study of blood T cell repertoires in COVID-19. At the level of the study: The United States, Italy and Spain were the sources of the acute and convalescent COVID-19 samples.

Sequencing was performed with immunoSEQ multiplex PCR; in TCRdb, only in-frame clones are kept and a portion is missing. The table includes roughly 140,000 clones, roughly 80% detected once. This CDR3 region has 15 residues. V lost 1 base and J 4 bases, leaving 11 bases between the germline ends. Germline V gives CDR1 LGHDT, CDR2 YNNKEL (reference sequence). This chain joins TRBV3-1 (or the pseudogene TRBV3-2) and TRBJ1-5; D remains ambiguous. The receptor comes from a man in his fifties with active or convalescent COVID-19. The sequenced sample consisted of peripheral blood. CDR3 DNA: TGTGCCAGCAGCCAAGGGCGACACCGAAATCAGCCCCAGCATTTT. Its translation: CASSQGRHRNQPQHF.